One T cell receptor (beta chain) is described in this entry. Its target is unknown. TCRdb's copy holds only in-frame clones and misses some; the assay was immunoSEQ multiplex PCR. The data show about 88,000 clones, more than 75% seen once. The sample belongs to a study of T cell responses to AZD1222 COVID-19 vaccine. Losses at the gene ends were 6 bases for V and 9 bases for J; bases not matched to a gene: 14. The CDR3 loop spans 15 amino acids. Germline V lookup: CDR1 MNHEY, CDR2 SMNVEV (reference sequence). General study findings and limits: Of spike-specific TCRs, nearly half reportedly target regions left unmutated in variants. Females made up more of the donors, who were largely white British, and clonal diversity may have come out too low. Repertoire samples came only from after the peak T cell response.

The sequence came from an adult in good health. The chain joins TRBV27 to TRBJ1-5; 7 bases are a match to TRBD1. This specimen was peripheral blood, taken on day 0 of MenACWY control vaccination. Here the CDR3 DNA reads TGTGCCAGCAGACCTTGGGGACAGCCAAGTCGGCCCCAGCATTTT. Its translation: CASRPWGQPSRPQHF.